The clone carrying this T cell receptor beta chain was counted a few times. Its target is unknown. Amplification of the TCR beta CDR3 regions used RNA transcripts (as template). After a first-round RT-PCR with HTBI primers, a second-round multiplex PCR was run. TCRdb used MiXCR to reprocess the multiplex PCR reads, holding one entry per CDR3 protein. The sample has 580,000 or so distinct CDR3 sequences, under 45% seen once. This record belongs to a study of Graves' ophthalmopathy and Graves' hyperthyroidism. Study observations and caveats: The model's ophthalmopathy progression predictions had around 67% sensitivity and 72.22% specificity. Blood repertoires reportedly contained most expanded thyroid clonotypes above 0.001 frequency.

Germline V CDR1 and CDR2: SEHNR, FQNEAQ (reference sequence). The CDR3 covers 15 residues. V dropped 5 bases and J dropped 1; count of bases not matched to a gene: 7. Hyperthyroidism patients were newly diagnosed, ill under 2 months, and aged 18 to 65 years. Diagnosis was based on clinical symptoms, serum thyroxine, TRAb, thyroid ultrasound and orbital computed tomography. The chain links TRBV7-9 to TRBJ1-1; TRBD1 matches at 7 bases. The source of this sequence is an adult man with Graves' hyperthyroidism. Source material: peripheral blood or thyroid tissue (not recorded which). The CDR3 region has the DNA TGTGCCAGCAGCATAGGGGGCTTGGGGAACACTGAAGCTTTCTTT. This codes for CASSIGGLGNTEAFF.